These T cell receptor beta chains were read from a single sample in a study of blood T cells in healthy people across ages. Each CDR3 protein is one row after TCRdb ran MiXCR on the 5' RACE reads. The sample holds hundreds of thousands of distinct CDR3 sequences, roughly three fifths seen once. What was sequenced was blood. The receptors here all came from a man aged 40-55 years in good health. Both conserved end residues are part of each CDR3. D genes are given only for firm matches. Not every row has a clone size; where given, it reads once, few, many or a size class.

V,size,J,D,CDR3,DNA
TRBV7-2,.,TRBJ1-4,TRBD1,CASSLIPDRELFF,TGTGCCAGCAGCTTAATTCCGGACAGGGAACTGTTTTTT
TRBV11-3,.,TRBJ2-7,.,CASSINPLSEQYF,TGTGCCAGCAGCATCAACCCCTTAAGTGAGCAGTACTTC
TRBV9,.,TRBJ2-1,.,CASSPTGNTKDNEQFF,TGTGCCAGCAGCCCCACAGGGAACACGAAAGACAATGAGCAGTTCTTC
TRBV4-2,.,TRBJ1-2,.,CASSQDPRDNDGYTF,TGTGCCAGCAGCCAAGATCCCAGGGATAACGATGGCTACACCTTC
TRBV7-3,.,TRBJ2-5,.,CASSLDGGATVGEQYF,TGTGCCAGCAGCTTAGATGGGGGCGCAACCGTGGGTGAGCAGTACTTC
TRBV29-1,few,TRBJ1-1,TRBD1,CSGLGQGHTEAFF,TGCAGCGGGCTCGGACAGGGGCACACTGAAGCTTTCTTT
TRBV29-1,few,TRBJ1-2,.,CSVRREGTYGYTF,TGCAGCGTCCGGCGTGAGGGGACCTATGGCTACACCTTC
TRBV27,.,TRBJ2-3,.,CASSLRGGIHTDTQYF,TGTGCCAGCAGTTTAAGGGGGGGTATCCACACAGATACGCAGTATTTT
TRBV11-2,.,TRBJ1-2,.,CASSFGLGECTF,TGTGCCAGCAGCTTTGGGCTGGGGGAGTGCACCTTC
TRBV25-1,few,TRBJ1-1,TRBD1,CASSYGQGAGEAFF,TGTGCCAGCAGTTATGGACAGGGGGCGGGTGAAGCTTTCTTT
TRBV6-5,few,TRBJ1-1,.,CASSYRQVDTEAFF,TGTGCCAGCAGTTACCGGCAGGTGGACACTGAAGCTTTCTTT
TRBV29-1,few,TRBJ1-2,.,CSVVLDSQVPNYGYTF,TGCAGCGTTGTGCTTGACTCGCAGGTCCCTAACTATGGCTACACCTTC
TRBV6-2/TRBV6-3,few,TRBJ2-1,TRBD2,CASRSSGGPYNEQFF,TGTGCCAGCAGGTCTAGCGGGGGACCATACAATGAGCAGTTCTTC
TRBV7-2,.,TRBJ1-1,.,CASSNSVTGTEAFF,TGTGCCAGCAGCAACAGCGTTACGGGCACTGAAGCTTTCTTT
TRBV12-3/TRBV12-4,.,TRBJ2-7,.,CASSWQQGVPYNEQYF,TGTGCCAGCAGTTGGCAACAGGGAGTCCCCTACAATGAGCAGTACTTC
TRBV27,few,TRBJ2-3,.,CASSLISPGDTQYF,TGTGCCAGCAGTTTAATCTCTCCAGGAGATACGCAGTATTTT
TRBV29-1,.,TRBJ2-5,TRBD2,CSGGLAYNEQYF,TGCAGCGGGGGACTAGCATACAATGAGCAGTACTTC
TRBV6-1,.,TRBJ1-5,TRBD1,CAVRQGGSQPQHF,TGTGCCGTACGACAGGGAGGTAGCCAGCCCCAGCATTTT
TRBV5-1,.,TRBJ1-6,.,CASSRTIGSNSPLHF,TGCGCCAGCAGCCGGACTATCGGGTCGAATTCACCCCTCCACTTT
TRBV6-5,few,TRBJ2-6,.,CASSYVLLGGANVLTF,TGTGCCAGCAGTTATGTCCTCTTAGGTGGGGCCAACGTCCTGACTTTC
TRBV7-9,once,TRBJ2-4,TRBD1,CTSSLSGQGGTKNIQYF,TGTACCAGCAGCTTAAGTGGACAGGGGGGTACCAAAAACATTCAGTACTTC
TRBV27,few,TRBJ2-7,.,CASRMDGSSYEQYF,TGTGCCAGCAGAATGGACGGAAGTTCATACGAGCAGTACTTC
TRBV5-1,.,TRBJ2-7,TRBD2,CASSVSMTSGPYEQYF,TGCGCCAGCAGCGTAAGTATGACTAGCGGACCCTACGAGCAGTACTTC
TRBV7-9,.,TRBJ2-3,.,CASSQEGLRNVISTDTQYF,TGTGCCAGCAGCCAAGAGGGCCTTAGGAACGTGATAAGCACAGATACGCAGTATTTT
TRBV12-3/TRBV12-4,.,TRBJ2-2,TRBD2,CASSLAGLAGAGELFF,TGTGCCAGCAGTTTAGCGGGACTAGCGGGAGCCGGGGAGCTGTTTTTT
TRBV19,.,TRBJ2-1,.,CASTEDYNEQFF,TGTGCCAGTACCGAGGACTACAATGAGCAGTTCTTC
TRBV6-1,.,TRBJ1-5,TRBD1,CTTGDWGNQPQHF,TGTACCACAGGGGATTGGGGCAATCAGCCCCAGCATTTT
TRBV10-3,.,TRBJ2-7,TRBD1,CALGGTGAYEQYF,TGTGCACTAGGGGGGACAGGGGCGTACGAGCAGTACTTC
TRBV13,.,TRBJ1-5,TRBD1,CASSSRGLGRTNQPQHF,TGTGCCAGCAGCTCGAGGGGGCTGGGACGGACGAATCAGCCCCAGCATTTT
TRBV10-3,few,TRBJ2-1,.,CAISGVGNEQFF,TGTGCCATCAGTGGAGTTGGTAATGAGCAGTTCTTC
TRBV4-2,many,TRBJ2-1,.,CASSQDYGGINEQFF,TGTGCCAGCAGCCAAGATTATGGTGGGATTAATGAGCAGTTCTTC
TRBV11-2,few,TRBJ2-3,.,CASSLGLLNSGTDTQYF,TGTGCCAGCAGCTTAGGCCTCCTGAATTCGGGCACAGATACGCAGTATTTT
TRBV9,.,TRBJ2-3,TRBD2,CASSVATRASGGHLDTQYF,TGTGCCAGCAGCGTAGCTACGCGGGCTAGCGGGGGGCACTTGGATACGCAGTATTTT